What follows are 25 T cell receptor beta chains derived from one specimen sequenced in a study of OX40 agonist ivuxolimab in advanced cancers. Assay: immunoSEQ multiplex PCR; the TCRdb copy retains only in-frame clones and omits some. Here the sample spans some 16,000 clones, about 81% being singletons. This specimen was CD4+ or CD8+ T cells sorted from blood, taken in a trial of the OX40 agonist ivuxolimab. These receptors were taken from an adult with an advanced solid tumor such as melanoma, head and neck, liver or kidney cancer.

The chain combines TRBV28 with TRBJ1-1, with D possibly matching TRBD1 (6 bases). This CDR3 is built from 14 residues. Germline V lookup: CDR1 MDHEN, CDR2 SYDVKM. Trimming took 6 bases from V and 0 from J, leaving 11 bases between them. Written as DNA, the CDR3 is TGTGCCAGCAGCCCGGACAGCTTGAACACTGAAGCTTTCTTT. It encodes CASSPDSLNTEAFF. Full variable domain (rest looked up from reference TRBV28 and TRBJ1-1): DVKVTQSSRYLVKRTGEKVFLECVQDMDHENMFWYRQDPGLGLRLIYFSYDVKMKEKGDIPEGYSVSREKKERFSLILESASTNQTSMYLCASSPDSLNTEAFFGQGTRLTVV.

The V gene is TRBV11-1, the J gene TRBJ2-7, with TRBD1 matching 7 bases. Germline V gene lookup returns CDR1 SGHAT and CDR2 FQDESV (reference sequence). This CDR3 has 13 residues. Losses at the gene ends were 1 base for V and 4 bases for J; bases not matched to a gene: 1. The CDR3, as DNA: TGTGCCAGCAGCTTAGTCAGGGGGTACGAGCAGTACTTC. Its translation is CASSLVRGYEQYF.

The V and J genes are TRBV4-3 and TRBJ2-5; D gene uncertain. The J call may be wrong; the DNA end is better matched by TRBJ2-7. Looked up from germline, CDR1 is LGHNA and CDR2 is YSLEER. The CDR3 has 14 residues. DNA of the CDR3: TGCGCCAGCAGCCACGTCTCCAACTCCTACGAGCAGTACTTC. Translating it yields CASSHVSNSYEQYF.

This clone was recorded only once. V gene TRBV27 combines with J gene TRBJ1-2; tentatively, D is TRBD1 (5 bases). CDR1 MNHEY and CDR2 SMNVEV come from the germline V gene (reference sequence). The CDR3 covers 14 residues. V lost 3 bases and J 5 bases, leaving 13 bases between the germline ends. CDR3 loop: CASSLAGVGYGYTF. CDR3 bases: TGTGCCAGCAGTTTGGCGGGGGTAGGGTATGGCTACACCTTC.

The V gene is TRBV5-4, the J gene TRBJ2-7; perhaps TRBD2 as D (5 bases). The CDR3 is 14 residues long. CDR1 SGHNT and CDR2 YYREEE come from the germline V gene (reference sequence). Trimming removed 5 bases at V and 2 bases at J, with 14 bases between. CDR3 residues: CASSDTAGAYEQYF. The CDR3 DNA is TGTGCCAGCAGTGATACAGCCGGGGCCTACGAGCAGTACTTC.

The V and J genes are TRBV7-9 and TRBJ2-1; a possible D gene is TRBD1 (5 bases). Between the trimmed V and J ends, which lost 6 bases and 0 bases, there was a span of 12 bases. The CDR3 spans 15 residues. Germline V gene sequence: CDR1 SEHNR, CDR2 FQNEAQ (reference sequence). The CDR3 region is CASRWGESSYNEQFF. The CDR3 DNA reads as TGTGCCAGCAGGTGGGGCGAGAGCTCCTACAATGAGCAGTTCTTC.

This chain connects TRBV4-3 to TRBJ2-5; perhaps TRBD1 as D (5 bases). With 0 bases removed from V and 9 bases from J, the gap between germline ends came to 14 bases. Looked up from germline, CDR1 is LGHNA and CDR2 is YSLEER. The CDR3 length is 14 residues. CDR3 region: CASSQENQGDPQYF. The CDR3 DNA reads TGCGCCAGCAGCCAAGAGAACCAGGGTGACCCCCAGTACTTC.

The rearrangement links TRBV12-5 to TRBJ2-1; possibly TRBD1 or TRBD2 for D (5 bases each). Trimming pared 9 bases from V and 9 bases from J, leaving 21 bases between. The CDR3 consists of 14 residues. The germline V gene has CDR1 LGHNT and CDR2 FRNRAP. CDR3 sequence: CASQGDAPPAEQFF. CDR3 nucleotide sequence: TGTGCTAGCCAAGGGGACGCTCCGCCGGCTGAGCAGTTCTTC.

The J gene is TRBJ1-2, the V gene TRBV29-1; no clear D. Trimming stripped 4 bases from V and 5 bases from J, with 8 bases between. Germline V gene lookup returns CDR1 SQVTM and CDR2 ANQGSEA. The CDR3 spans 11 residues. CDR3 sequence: CSVADGYGYTF. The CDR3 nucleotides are TGCAGCGTTGCTGATGGGTATGGCTACACCTTC.

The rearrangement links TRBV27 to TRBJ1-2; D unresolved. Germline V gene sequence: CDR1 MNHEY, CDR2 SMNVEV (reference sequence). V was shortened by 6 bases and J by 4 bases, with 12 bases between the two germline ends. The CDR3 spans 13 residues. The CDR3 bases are TGTGCCAGCAGCCCCGGGTCTATCTATGGCTACACCTTC. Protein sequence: CASSPGSIYGYTF.

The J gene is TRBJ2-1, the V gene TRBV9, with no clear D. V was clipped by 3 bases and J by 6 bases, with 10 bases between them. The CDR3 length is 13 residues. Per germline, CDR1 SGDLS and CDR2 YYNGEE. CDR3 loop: CASSAYPSNEQFF. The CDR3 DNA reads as TGTGCCAGCAGCGCCTACCCCTCCAATGAGCAGTTCTTC.

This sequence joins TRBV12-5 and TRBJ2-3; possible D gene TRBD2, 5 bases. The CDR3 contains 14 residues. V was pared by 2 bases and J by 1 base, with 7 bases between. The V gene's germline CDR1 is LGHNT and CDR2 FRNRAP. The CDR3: CASGLIGGTDTQYF. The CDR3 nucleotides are TGTGCTAGTGGTTTGATCGGGGGCACAGATACGCAGTATTTT.

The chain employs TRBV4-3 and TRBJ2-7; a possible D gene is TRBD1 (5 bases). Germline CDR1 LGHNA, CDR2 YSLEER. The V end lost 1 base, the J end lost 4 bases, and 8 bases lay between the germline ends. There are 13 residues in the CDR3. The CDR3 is CASSQASGYEQYF. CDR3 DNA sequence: TGCGCCAGCAGCCAAGCTTCAGGGTACGAGCAGTACTTC.

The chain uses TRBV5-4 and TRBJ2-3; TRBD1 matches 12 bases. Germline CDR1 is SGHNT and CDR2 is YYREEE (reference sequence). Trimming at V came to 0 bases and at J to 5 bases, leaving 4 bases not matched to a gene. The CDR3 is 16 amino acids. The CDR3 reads CASSLVGQGALDTQYF. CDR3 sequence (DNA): TGTGCCAGCAGCTTGGTGGGACAGGGGGCATTAGATACGCAGTATTTT.

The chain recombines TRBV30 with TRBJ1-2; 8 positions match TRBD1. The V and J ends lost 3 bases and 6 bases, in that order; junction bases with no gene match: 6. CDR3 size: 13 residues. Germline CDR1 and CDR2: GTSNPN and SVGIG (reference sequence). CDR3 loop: CAWSVTGGDGYTF. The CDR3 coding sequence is TGTGCCTGGAGCGTAACAGGGGGGGATGGCTACACCTTC.

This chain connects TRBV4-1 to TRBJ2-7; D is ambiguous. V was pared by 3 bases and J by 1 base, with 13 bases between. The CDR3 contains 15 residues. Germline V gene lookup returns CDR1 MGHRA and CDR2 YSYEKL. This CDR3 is CASSQRITESYEQYF. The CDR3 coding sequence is TGCGCCAGCAGCCAGAGGATAACAGAATCCTACGAGCAGTACTTC.

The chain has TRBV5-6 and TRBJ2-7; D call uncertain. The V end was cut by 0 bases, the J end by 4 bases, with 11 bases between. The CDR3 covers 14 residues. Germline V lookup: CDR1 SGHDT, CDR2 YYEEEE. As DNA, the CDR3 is TGTGCCAGCAGCTTGGGGCGTCTCCTTTACGAGCAGTACTTC. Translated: CASSLGRLLYEQYF.

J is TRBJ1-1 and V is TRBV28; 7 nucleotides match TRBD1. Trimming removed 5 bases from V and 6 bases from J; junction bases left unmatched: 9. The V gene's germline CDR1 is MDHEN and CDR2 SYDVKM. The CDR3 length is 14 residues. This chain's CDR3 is CASSPTLGQAEAFF. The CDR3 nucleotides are TGTGCCAGCAGTCCAACCCTAGGACAGGCTGAAGCTTTCTTT.

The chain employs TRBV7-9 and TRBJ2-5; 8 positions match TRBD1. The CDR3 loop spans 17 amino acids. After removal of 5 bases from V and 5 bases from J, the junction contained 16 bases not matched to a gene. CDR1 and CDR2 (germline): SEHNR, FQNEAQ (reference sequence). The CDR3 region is CASSNSETGEIGETQYF. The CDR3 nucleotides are TGTGCCAGCAGCAACTCTGAGACAGGGGAAATAGGGGAGACCCAGTACTTC. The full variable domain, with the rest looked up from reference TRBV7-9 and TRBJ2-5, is DTGVSQNPRHKITKRGQNVTFRCDPISEHNRLYWYRQTLGQGPEFLTYFQNEAQLEKSRLLSDRFSAERPKGSFSTLEIQRTEQGDSAMYLCASSNSETGEIGETQYFGPGTRLLVL.

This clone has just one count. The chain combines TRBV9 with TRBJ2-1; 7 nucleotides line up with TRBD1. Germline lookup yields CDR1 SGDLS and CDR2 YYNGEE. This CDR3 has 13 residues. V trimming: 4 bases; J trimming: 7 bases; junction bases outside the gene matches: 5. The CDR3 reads CASSPGTVNEQFF. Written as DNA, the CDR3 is TGTGCCAGCAGCCCGGGGACAGTAAATGAGCAGTTCTTC.

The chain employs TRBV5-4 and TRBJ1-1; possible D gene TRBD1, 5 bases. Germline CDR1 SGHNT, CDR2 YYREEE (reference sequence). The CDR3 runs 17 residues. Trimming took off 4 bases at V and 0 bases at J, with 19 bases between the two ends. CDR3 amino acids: CASSHQTVEVVNTEAFF. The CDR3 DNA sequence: TGTGCCAGCAGCCACCAGACAGTAGAGGTTGTGAACACTGAAGCTTTCTTT.

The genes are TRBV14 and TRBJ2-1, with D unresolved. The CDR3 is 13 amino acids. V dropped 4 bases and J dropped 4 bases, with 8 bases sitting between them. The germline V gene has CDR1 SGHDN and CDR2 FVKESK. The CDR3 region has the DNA TGTGCCAGCAGCCCCTTACGGTACAATGAGCAGTTCTTC. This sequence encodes CASSPLRYNEQFF. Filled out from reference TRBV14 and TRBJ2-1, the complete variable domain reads EAGVTQFPSHSVIEKGQTVTLRCDPISGHDNLYWYRRVMGKEIKFLLHFVKESKQDESGMPNNRFLAERTGGTYSTLKVQPAELEDSGVYFCASSPLRYNEQFFGPGTRLTVL.

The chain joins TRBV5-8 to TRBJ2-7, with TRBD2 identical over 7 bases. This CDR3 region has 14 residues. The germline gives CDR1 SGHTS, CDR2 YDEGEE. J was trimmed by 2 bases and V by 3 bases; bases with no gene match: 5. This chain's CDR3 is CASSSGLSTYEQYF. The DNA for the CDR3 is TGTGCCAGCAGCTCGGGACTATCGACCTACGAGCAGTACTTC.

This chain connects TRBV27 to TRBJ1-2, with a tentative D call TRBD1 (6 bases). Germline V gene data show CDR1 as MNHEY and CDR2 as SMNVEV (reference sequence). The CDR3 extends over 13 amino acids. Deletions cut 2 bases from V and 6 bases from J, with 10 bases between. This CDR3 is CASSLQGPHGYTF. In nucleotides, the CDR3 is TGTGCCAGCAGTTTACAGGGGCCCCATGGCTACACCTTC.

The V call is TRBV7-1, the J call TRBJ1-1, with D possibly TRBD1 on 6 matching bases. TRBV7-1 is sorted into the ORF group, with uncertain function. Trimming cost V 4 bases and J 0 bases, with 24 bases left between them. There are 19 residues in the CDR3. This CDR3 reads CASSLDRFSISVLNTEAFF. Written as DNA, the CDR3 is TGTGCCAGCAGCTTAGACAGGTTCTCAATTTCTGTGCTGAACACTGAAGCTTTCTTT.